This T cell receptor beta chain was sequenced for a study of Ad26.COV2.S vaccination and SARS-CoV-2 variants (dated by TCRdb to the early 2020s). In terms of the full investigation: Vaccine-arm donors were drawn from COV1001, a multicentre, randomized, double-blind, placebo-controlled phase I-IIa trial of Ad26.COV2.S in healthy adults. A total of roughly 32 samples were included in the TCR-sequenced set, comprising around 19 Ad26.COV2.S vaccine recipients, 5 placebo recipients and 8 SARS-CoV-2 convalescent individuals. Ad26.COV2.S was administered intramuscularly at 5 x 10^10 or 1 x 10^11 viral particles, either as a single shot or as two shots given 56 days apart. Sequencing of the TCRbeta repertoire served to evaluate the specificity and breadth of SARS-CoV-2-reactive T cell receptors following Ad26.COV2.S vaccination. Trial participants were randomized into five groups of five, in which low-dose or high-dose Ad26.COV2.S was given once or twice, or placebo was given on both occasions. Blinding of investigators to trial group allocation was maintained during experiments and outcome assessment.

Study-wide findings and limitations: Spike-specific TCR breadth was higher in Ad26.COV2.S recipients than in placebo recipients (P = 0.0014). The study was not powered to compare responses between vaccine doses or regimens. Vaccine and placebo recipients had comparable non-spike TCR breadth, which fits with the vaccine containing only spike. After vaccination, substantial breadth of spike-specific CD8+ and CD4+ T cell responses was reported. The authors noted that the TCR breadth and depth analyses may have underestimated total T cell responses.

The immunoSEQ Assay was used to sequence TCRbeta CDR3 regions. After extraction, genomic DNA underwent amplification by bias-controlled multiplex PCR, followed by high-throughput sequencing. The study's own analysis went as follows. Collapsing and filtering of sequences were performed to quantify the absolute abundance of each unique TCRbeta CDR3 region. Usable DNA was measured by amplifying reference genes present in all nucleated cells, and TCRbeta template counts were normalized to that usable DNA to estimate T cell fraction. Repertoire TCRs were annotated as SARS-CoV-2-specific when V gene, CDR3 amino acid sequence and J gene were exactly matched to a known reactive TCR set. The reference SARS-CoV-2 TCR set came from MIRA and was filtered for enrichment in COVID-19-positive ImmuneCODE repertoires, removing public or cross-reactive TCRs. Using the MIRA antigens, annotated TCRs were further analysed by specific ORF or by position within an ORF. Depth was the summed frequency of annotated unique rearrangements, while breadth was defined as annotated unique rearrangements over total unique productive rearrangements. TCR breadth was compared between groups using two-sided Wilcoxon rank-sum tests. The table was pulled from immuneACCESS by TCRdb, which kept in-frame rearrangements only. Such tables lose some clones; where checked, under half of the loss comes from unresolved V genes, and the rest has no known cause. From that table come the V and J calls and clone size; the DNA was used to work out D and trimming. The sample profile shows approximately 410,000 clones; over 75% of them were found once. In total, the top ten clones hold 3.6% of the sample.

The intended sense of this specimen's treatment or condition label: some 20 received Ad26.COV2.S at low or high dose, single or two shots; about 5 received placebo; per-sample allocation not given. For vaccine and placebo recipients, repertoires were sequenced using samples collected on day 63 after the first injection. In Cohort 1b, about 25 adults aged 18-55 years were enrolled at a single site in Boston, USA, between 29 July and 7 August 2020. Ad26.COV2.S was a replication-incompetent adenovirus type 26 vector expressing a prefusion-stabilized SARS-CoV-2 spike protein from the original Wuhan strain. Unmatched junction bases come to 3, with V trimmed by 2 bases and J by 2 bases. For CDR1 and CDR2, the germline V gene (reference sequence) lists MNHNY and SVGAGI. The CDR3 has 15 amino acids, counting the end cysteine and phenylalanine. Of the read, only the CDR3 DNA is kept; its 45 bases are in frame from base 1.

Worth noting for this clone: Its antigen is not yet known. No base quality values were provided; no much bigger clone lies one nucleotide off. The sample contains more than one DNA sequence encoding this CDR3.

This sample comprised peripheral blood, obtained in a trial of Ad26.COV2.S vaccine versus placebo. Recombination linked TRBV6-6 to TRBJ2-3, and 8 bases in between align with TRBD1. The receptor comes from a person aged 18-65 years who received the Ad26.COV2.S COVID-19 vaccine or a placebo. The CDR3 loop reads CASSYRDRSTDTQYF. The DNA reads as follows: TGTGCCAGCAGTTACCGGGACAGGTCCACAGATACGCAGTATTTT.